This TCR beta chain was captured by sequencing in a study of CD8 T cells in Susac syndrome. The germline gives CDR1 SGHRS, CDR2 YFSETQ. This CDR3 contains 15 residues. Trimming stripped 0 bases from V and 4 bases from J, with 13 bases between. From blood CD8+ and CD4+ T cells, TCR beta sequences were generated. Treatment-naive patients with stable or active relapsing-remitting disease served as multiple sclerosis controls. This clonotype was seen only once. Random hexamers served to reverse transcribe roughly 0.5 to 1 ug RNA. The amplification used immunoSEQ multiplex PCR on TCR beta CDR3; it spanned 54 Vbeta and 13 Jbeta. One entry per CDR3 protein results from TCRdb running MiXCR on the immunoSEQ multiplex PCR reads. The data contain about 430,000 distinct CDR3 sequences, approximately 85% of them singletons.

Sequenced input: CD8+ T cells from PBMCs. The chain couples TRBV5-1 to TRBJ1-1; D is perhaps TRBD1 (6 bases). The TCR comes from a human donor with multiple sclerosis. CDR3 DNA: TGCGCCAGCAGCTTGGAACACAGGGTCTTCACTGAAGCTTTCTTT. This gives the protein CASSLEHRVFTEAFF. The whole variable domain, remainder taken from reference TRBV5-1 and TRBJ1-1, is KAGVTQTPRYLIKTRGQQVTLSCSPISGHRSVSWYQQTPGQGLQFLFEYFSETQRNKGNFPGRFSGRQFSNSRSEMNVSTLELGDSALYLCASSLEHRVFTEAFFGQGTRLTVV.